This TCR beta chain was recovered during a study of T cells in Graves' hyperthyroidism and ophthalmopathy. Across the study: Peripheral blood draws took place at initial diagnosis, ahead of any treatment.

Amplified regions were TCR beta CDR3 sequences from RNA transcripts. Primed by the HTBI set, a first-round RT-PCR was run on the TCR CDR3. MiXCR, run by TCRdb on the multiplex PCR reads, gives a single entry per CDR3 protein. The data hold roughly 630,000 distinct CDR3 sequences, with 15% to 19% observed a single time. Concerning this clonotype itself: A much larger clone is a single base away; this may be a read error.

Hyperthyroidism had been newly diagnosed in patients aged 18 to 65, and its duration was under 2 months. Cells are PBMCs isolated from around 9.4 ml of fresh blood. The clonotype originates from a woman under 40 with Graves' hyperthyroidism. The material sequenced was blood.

The CDR3 DNA is TGCGTCAGCAGCCGTGAGAGTCAGGGCAATGAGCAGTTCTTC. Translated: CVSSRESQGNEQFF. The chain uses TRBV5-1 and TRBJ2-1, with D possibly being TRBD1 (5 bases). Germline V gene data show CDR1 as SGHRS and CDR2 as YFSETQ. CDR3 length: 14 amino acids.